Sequencing of this T cell receptor beta chain was carried out in a study of beta chain features in type 1 diabetes. General study findings and limits: TCRB CDR3s from Type 1 diabetes patients were moderately but significantly shorter in all four CD4+ subsets.

The isolated RNA, all of it, was reverse transcribed, so expressed TCRB transcripts were what got sequenced. Sequenced by immunoSEQ multiplex PCR; TCRdb stores in-frame clones only, minus some. This sample has a few hundred thousand clones, with about 15% found just once. This clone showed up just a few times. Its antigen is currently unknown. Per the germline V gene, CDR1 is SGHNT and CDR2 is YYREEE (reference sequence). V lost 4 bases and J lost 1; bases outside the gene matches: 7. The CDR3 sequence is 15 residues long. Source material: naive CD4+ T cells from blood. The clonotype comes from a man younger than 40 with type 1 diabetes. V usage is TRBV5-4 and J usage is TRBJ2-5; 7 positions match TRBD1. CDR3: CASSPRQGAQETQYF. The DNA of the CDR3 is TGTGCCAGCAGCCCACGACAGGGTGCCCAAGAGACCCAGTACTTC.